What follows describes a single TCR beta chain. These data come from a study of T cell responses to AZD1222 COVID-19 vaccine. J gave up 1 base and V 4 bases, and 4 bases lay outside the gene matches. The CDR3 extends over 14 amino acids. The germline CDR1 and CDR2 sequences are SGHKS and YYEKEE (reference sequence). Some clones are missing from TCRdb's copy, which holds only in-frame ones; the method was immunoSEQ multiplex PCR. The sample contains about 160,000 clones, about 91% of which appear only once. The receptor's source is an adult in good health. This rearrangement joins TRBV5-5 to TRBJ1-1, with TRBD1 identical over 7 bases. This specimen consisted of peripheral blood, obtained on day 0 of AZD1222 vaccination. The chain's CDR3 is CASSRGQSNTEAFF. The CDR3 DNA is TGTGCCAGCAGCCGGGGACAGTCGAACACTGAAGCTTTCTTT.